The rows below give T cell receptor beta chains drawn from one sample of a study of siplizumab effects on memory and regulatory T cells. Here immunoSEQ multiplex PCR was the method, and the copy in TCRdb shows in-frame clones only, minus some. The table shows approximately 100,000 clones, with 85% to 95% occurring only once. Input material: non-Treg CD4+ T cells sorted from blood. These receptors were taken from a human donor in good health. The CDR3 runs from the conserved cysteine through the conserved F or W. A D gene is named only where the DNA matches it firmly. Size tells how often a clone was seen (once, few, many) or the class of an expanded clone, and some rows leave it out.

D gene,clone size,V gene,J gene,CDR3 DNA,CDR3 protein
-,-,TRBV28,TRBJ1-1,TGTGCCATCTTACAGGGCACTGAAGCTTTCTTT,CAILQGTEAFF
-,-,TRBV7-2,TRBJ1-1,TGTGCCAGCAGCTTAAGAATGAACACTGAAGCTTTCTTT,CASSLRMNTEAFF
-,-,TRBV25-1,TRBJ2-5,TGTGCCAGCAGTAATCTCGGCGCGGGGGCCGAAGAGACCCAGTACTTC,CASSNLGAGAEETQYF
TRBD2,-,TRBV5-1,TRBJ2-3,TGCGCCAGCAGCTTGGTAACTAGCGGGGGAGATACGCAGTATTTT,CASSLVTSGGDTQYF
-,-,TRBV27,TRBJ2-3,TGTGCCAGCAGAAGGAGGTCAGATACGCAGTATTTT,CASRRRSDTQYF
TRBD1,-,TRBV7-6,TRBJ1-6,TGTGCCAGCAGCTTAGGGACAGGGACGGCTAATTCACCCCTCCACTTT,CASSLGTGTANSPLHF
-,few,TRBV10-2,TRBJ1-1,TGCGCCAGCAGTGAGTCATCACAGACAGCTTTCTTT,CASSESSQTAFF
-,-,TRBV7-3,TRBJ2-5,TGTGCCAGCAGCTTATACACAGAAGAGACCCAGTACTTC,CASSLYTEETQYF
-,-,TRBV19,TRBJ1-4,TGTGCCAGTAGTACGCCGGGACCCCCAAGCGGAAAACTGTTTTTT,CASSTPGPPSGKLFF
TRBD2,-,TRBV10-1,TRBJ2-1,TGCGCCAGCAGTGCCCGGGGGGGCGGTAGTACGGATGAGCAGTTCTTC,CASSARGGGSTDEQFF
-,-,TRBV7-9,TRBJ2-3,TGTGCCAGCAGCTTAGTGCAAGGCCCAGATACGCAGTATTTT,CASSLVQGPDTQYF
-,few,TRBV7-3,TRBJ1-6,TGTGCCAGCAGCTTAAATAGGGGGAGTTCACCCCTCCACTTT,CASSLNRGSSPLHF
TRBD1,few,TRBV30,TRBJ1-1,TGTGCCTGGAGTAGCGGGACAGGGGGAAGAGCTTTCTTT,CAWSSGTGGRAFF
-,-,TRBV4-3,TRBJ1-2,TGCGCCAGCAGCCAAGATCATGGCGGAGGGGACTATGGCTACACCTTC,CASSQDHGGGDYGYTF
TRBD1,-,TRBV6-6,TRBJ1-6,TGTGCCAGCAGGGGACAGGGCTCCTATAATTCACCCCTCCACTTT,CASRGQGSYNSPLHF
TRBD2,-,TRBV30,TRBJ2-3,TGTGCCTATTCTAGCGGGTGGGCAGATACGCAGTATTTT,CAYSSGWADTQYF
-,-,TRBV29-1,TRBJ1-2,TGCAGCGTTGGGGACGGCCCCTATGGCTACACCTTC,CSVGDGPYGYTF
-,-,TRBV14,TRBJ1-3,TGTGCCAGCAGCCGCCACAGGGATGGTGGAAACACCATATATTTT,CASSRHRDGGNTIYF
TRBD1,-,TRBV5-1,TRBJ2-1,TGCGCCAGCAGCCCGTTACAGGGACAGAAACAGTTCTTC,CASSPLQGQKQFF
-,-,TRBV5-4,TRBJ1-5,TGTGCCAGCAGCCTGCAGGGGAGTAGCAATCAGCCCCAGCATTTT,CASSLQGSSNQPQHF
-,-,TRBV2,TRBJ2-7,TGTGCCAGCAGACTCAACACGGGCCCTTACGAGCAGTACTTC,CASRLNTGPYEQYF
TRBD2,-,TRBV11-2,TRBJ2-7,TGTGCCAGCAGCTTAGGACTAGCTGAAGCCTACGAGCAGTACTTC,CASSLGLAEAYEQYF
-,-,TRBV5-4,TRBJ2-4,TGTGCCAGCAGCTTGGACCCACCTGGGGGCCCCAAAAACATTCAGTACTTC,CASSLDPPGGPKNIQYF
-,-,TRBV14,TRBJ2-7,TGTGCCAGCAGGGCCGCGGGGAACTCCTACGAGCAGTACTTC,CASRAAGNSYEQYF
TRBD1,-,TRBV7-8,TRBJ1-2,TGTGCCAGCAGCTTACGGACAGGGTATGGCTACACCTTC,CASSLRTGYGYTF
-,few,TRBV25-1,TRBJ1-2,TGTGCCAGCAGCACGACAGGAACTGGCTACACCTTC,CASSTTGTGYTF
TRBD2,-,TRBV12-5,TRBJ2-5,TGTGCTAGTGGACCGGGGACTATAGTCCAAGAGACCCAGTACTTC,CASGPGTIVQETQYF
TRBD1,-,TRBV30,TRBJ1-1,TGTGCCTGGAGTTTCGGCGGTACAGGGGGCACTGAAGCTTTCTTT,CAWSFGGTGGTEAFF
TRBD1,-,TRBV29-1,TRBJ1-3,TGCAGCGTCATAGGAGCACAGGGGGGGAACACCATATATTTT,CSVIGAQGGNTIYF
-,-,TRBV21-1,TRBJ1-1,TGTGCCAGCAGCAAACTCCGGACAGAGAACACTGAAGCTTTCTTT,CASSKLRTENTEAFF